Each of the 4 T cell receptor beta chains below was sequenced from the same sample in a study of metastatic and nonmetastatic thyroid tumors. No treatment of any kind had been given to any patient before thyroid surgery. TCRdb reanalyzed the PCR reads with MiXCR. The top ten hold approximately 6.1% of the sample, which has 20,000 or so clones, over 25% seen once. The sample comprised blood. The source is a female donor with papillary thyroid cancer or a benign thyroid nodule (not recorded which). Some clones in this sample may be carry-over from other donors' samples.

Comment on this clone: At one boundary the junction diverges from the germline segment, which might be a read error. The CDR3 region is CAISEVGDSRYGYTF. CDR3 nucleotides: TGTGCCATCAGTGAGGTCGGGGACAGCCGGTATGGCTACACCTTC. This chain connects TRBV2 to TRBJ1-2, with 7 bases identical to TRBD1. CDR3 size: 15 residues. CDR1 and CDR2 from the germline V gene are SNHLY and FYNNEI.

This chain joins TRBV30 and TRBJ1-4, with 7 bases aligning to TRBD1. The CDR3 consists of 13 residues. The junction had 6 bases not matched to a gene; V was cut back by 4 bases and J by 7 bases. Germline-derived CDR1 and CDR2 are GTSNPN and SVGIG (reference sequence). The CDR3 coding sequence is TGTGCCTGGAAGCAGGGGGTCTCTGAAAAACTGTTTTTT. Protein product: CAWKQGVSEKLFF.

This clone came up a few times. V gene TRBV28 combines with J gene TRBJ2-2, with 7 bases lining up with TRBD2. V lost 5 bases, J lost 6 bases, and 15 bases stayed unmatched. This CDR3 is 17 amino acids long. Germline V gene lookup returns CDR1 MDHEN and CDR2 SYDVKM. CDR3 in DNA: TGTGCCAGCAGTCCAAGTGGGGCGGGAGAGGGACCCGGGGAGCTGTTTTTT. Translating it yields CASSPSGAGEGPGELFF.

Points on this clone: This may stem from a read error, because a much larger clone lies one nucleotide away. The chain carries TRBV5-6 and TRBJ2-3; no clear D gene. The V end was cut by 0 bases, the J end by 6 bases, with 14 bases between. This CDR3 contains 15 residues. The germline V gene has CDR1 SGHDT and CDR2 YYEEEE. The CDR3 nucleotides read TGTGCCAGCAGCTTGGGCGTAGAAATAATGGATACGCAGTATTTT. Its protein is CASSLGVEIMDTQYF.